This T cell receptor (beta chain) is drawn from a study of spatial heterogeneity in lung cancer. Study background: Bulk RNA-seq from matched material yielded a T cell module score that correlated strongly with TCR transcript counts in tumor regions. Study findings and constraints: Coverage of tumor T cells, by estimate, reached roughly 7.7% for alpha chains and 13% for beta chains. Nonsynonymous mutations, ubiquitous and regional, were tracked respectively by counts of ubiquitous and regional expanded TCRs. Intratumoral expanded alpha and beta TCR counts were found to track tumor mutation counts.

TCRdb called the 5' RACE reads again in MiXCR, with one record for every CDR3 protein. Seen here are 5,900 or so distinct CDR3 sequences, roughly 7.6% observed once, and the top ten hold around 27%. The CDR3 is 18 amino acids. V was pared by 4 bases and J by 1 base, with 11 bases of the junction left unmatched. Looked up from germline, CDR1 is SGDLS and CDR2 is YYNGEE. The time point denotes: sample taken at primary tumor resection. A total of approximately 75 untreated early-stage non-small cell lung cancer patients served as donors. By frequency in the sample, this clonotype is medium-sized. The antigen remains unidentified. With the library built for alpha chains, this beta chain is off target and its frequency is not meaningful.

The material was lung tumor tissue, obtained at surgery. The receptor's source is a female donor with early-stage non-small cell lung cancer. The genes are TRBV9 and TRBJ2-6; 7 positions match TRBD1. DNA for the CDR3: TGTGCCAGCAGCTTCCGGGACAGCCCTGTTTCTGGGGCCAACGTCCTGACTTTC. Its protein product is CASSFRDSPVSGANVLTF.